This is a list of T cell receptor beta chains from one sample in a study of vaccination effects on CD4 cells after COVID-19. Repertoires were generated with immunoSEQ multiplex PCR, while TCRdb's copy carries only in-frame clones and drops some. The repertoire has tens of thousands of clones, less than 80% of them found once; the top ten carry less than 3.5%. For these TCRs, the target antigens are not known. Source: CD4+ T cells from PBMCs cultured with SARS-CoV-2 spike peptides, taken before COVID-19 vaccination. These receptors were taken from a human donor who received a COVID-19 vaccine. The CDR3 runs from the conserved cysteine through the conserved F or W. The order of the fields is D gene, clone size, J gene, V gene, CDR3 protein, CDR3 DNA. D genes are given only for firm matches. Clone size is shown for a subset of rows, as once, few, many or a class of expanded clone.

NA	NA	TRBJ2-7	TRBV11-2	CASSLGLVSSYEQYF	TGTGCCAGCAGCTTAGGACTAGTCAGTTCCTACGAGCAGTACTTC
NA	NA	TRBJ1-4	TRBV9	CASSEGQGEKLFF	TGTGCCAGCAGCGAGGGGCAGGGCGAAAAACTGTTTTTT
NA	few	TRBJ1-2	TRBV10-3	CAISSPARAGGYTF	TGTGCCATCAGTTCACCGGCCAGGGCCGGCGGCTACACCTTC
NA	NA	TRBJ1-1	TRBV3-1/TRBV3-2	CASSRGAQAEAFF	TGTGCCAGCAGCCGGGGGGCGCAGGCTGAAGCTTTCTTT
NA	NA	TRBJ1-2	TRBV10-2	CASSGTGYANYGYTF	TGCGCCAGCAGTGGGACGGGGTACGCTAACTATGGCTACACCTTC
NA	NA	TRBJ2-2	TRBV11-3	CASSAPPLEGGGELFF	TGTGCCAGCAGCGCTCCGCCCTTAGAAGGCGGCGGGGAGCTGTTTTTT
NA	NA	TRBJ1-2	TRBV13	CASRLERERATGYYGYTF	TGTGCCAGCAGACTCGAACGGGAAAGGGCCACGGGCTATTATGGCTACACCTTC
NA	NA	TRBJ2-7	TRBV6-5	CASSRFNSYEQYF	TGTGCCAGCAGCCGATTTAACTCCTACGAGCAGTACTTC
TRBD2	NA	TRBJ2-7	TRBV18	CASSRSGGTYEQYF	TGTGCCAGCTCCCGCAGCGGGGGGACCTACGAGCAGTACTTC
TRBD1	NA	TRBJ2-4	TRBV2	CASQTGTGIAKNIQYF	TGTGCCAGTCAGACCGGGACAGGGATAGCCAAAAACATTCAGTACTTC
NA	NA	TRBJ1-2	TRBV7-8	CASGEANYGYTF	TGTGCCAGCGGGGAAGCTAACTATGGCTACACCTTC
NA	NA	TRBJ1-2	TRBV7-2	CASSLGQTYGYTF	TGTGCCAGCAGCTTAGGGCAGACCTATGGCTACACCTTC
NA	NA	TRBJ1-3	TRBV29-1	CSVAPTGRGNTIYF	TGCAGCGTTGCACCCACTGGACGGGGAAACACCATATATTTT
NA	NA	TRBJ1-2	TRBV21-1	CASSAPGQGNGYTF	TGTGCCAGCAGCGCGCCGGGACAGGGGAACGGCTACACCTTC
TRBD1	NA	TRBJ2-7	TRBV6-6	CASSRSGTGNYEQYF	TGTGCCAGCAGTCGATCCGGGACAGGGAACTACGAGCAGTACTTC
NA	few	TRBJ2-1	TRBV9	CASSVDVVARHEQFF	TGTGCCAGCAGCGTAGATGTGGTAGCTCGGCATGAGCAGTTCTTC
TRBD1	NA	TRBJ2-1	TRBV6-5	CASRTSGTGYNEQFF	TGTGCCAGCAGAACGTCCGGGACAGGCTACAATGAGCAGTTCTTC
NA	few	TRBJ2-7	TRBV3-1/TRBV3-2	CASSQSLIRSGEQYF	TGTGCCAGCAGCCAAAGTCTGATTAGATCTGGTGAGCAGTACTTC
NA	NA	TRBJ2-1	TRBV6-1	CASSEGPSSYNEQFF	TGTGCCAGCAGTGAGGGACCCAGCTCCTACAATGAGCAGTTCTTC
NA	NA	TRBJ2-5	TRBV7-9	CASSSRVEQETQYF	TGTGCCAGCAGTTCAAGGGTGGAACAAGAGACCCAGTACTTC
NA	NA	TRBJ1-2	TRBV15	CATSRDEGLYGYTF	TGTGCCACCAGCAGAGATGAGGGGTTGTATGGCTACACCTTC
TRBD2	NA	TRBJ2-3	TRBV5-1	CASSGGTNPSTDTQYF	TGCGCCAGCAGCGGGGGGACTAACCCTAGCACAGATACGCAGTATTTT
TRBD1	NA	TRBJ2-2	TRBV12-5	CASGLARQGAGELFF	TGTGCTAGTGGTTTGGCCCGACAGGGGGCGGGGGAGCTGTTTTTT
NA	NA	TRBJ2-1	TRBV3-1/TRBV3-2	CASSRLSGEQFF	TGTGCCAGCAGCCGGCTGAGCGGTGAGCAGTTCTTC
TRBD1	NA	TRBJ1-2	TRBV6-5	CASRAGTEYGYTF	TGTGCCAGCAGGGCCGGGACAGAGTATGGCTACACCTTC
NA	NA	TRBJ1-1	TRBV10-3	CAIRDTMNTEAFF	TGTGCCATCAGGGACACCATGAACACTGAAGCTTTCTTT
NA	NA	TRBJ2-5	TRBV5-1	CASSLASGQETQYF	TGCGCCAGCAGCTTGGCGTCAGGTCAGGAGACCCAGTACTTC
TRBD2	NA	TRBJ2-1	TRBV5-1	CASSLGTSGRAVEQFF	TGCGCCAGCAGCTTGGGGACTAGCGGGAGGGCGGTTGAGCAGTTCTTC
TRBD2	NA	TRBJ2-5	TRBV7-7	CASSIGLAGTETQYF	TGTGCCAGCAGCATAGGACTAGCGGGAACAGAGACCCAGTACTTC
TRBD1	NA	TRBJ1-2	TRBV29-1	CSVAGQGVGYGYTF	TGCAGCGTAGCTGGACAGGGGGTAGGCTATGGCTACACCTTC
NA	few	TRBJ1-2	TRBV6-1	CASSERNLLEGYGYTF	TGTGCCAGCAGTGAACGGAACCTCCTGGAGGGCTATGGCTACACCTTC
NA	once	TRBJ1-1	TRBV11-2	CASSLVSEAFF	TGTGCCAGCAGCTTAGTTTCTGAAGCTTTCTTT
NA	NA	TRBJ1-6	TRBV27	CASSLFLTEGTTPLHF	TGTGCCAGCAGTTTATTCCTGACCGAGGGAACTACACCCCTCCACTTT
TRBD2	NA	TRBJ2-5	TRBV7-9	CASSLASGQETQYF	TGTGCCAGCAGCTTAGCTAGCGGGCAAGAGACCCAGTACTTC
TRBD1	NA	TRBJ2-1	TRBV5-1	CASSPGTDHYNEQFF	TGCGCCAGCAGCCCCGGGACAGATCATTACAATGAGCAGTTCTTC
NA	once	TRBJ1-3	TRBV29-1	CSVYFSSSGNTIYF	TGCAGCGTCTACTTTTCGAGCTCTGGAAACACCATATATTTT
TRBD1	NA	TRBJ1-2	TRBV2	CASDREGYGYTF	TGTGCCAGCGACAGGGAAGGCTATGGCTACACCTTC
NA	NA	TRBJ1-2	TRBV19	CASSIDGGYGGYTF	TGTGCCAGTAGTATAGACGGGGGCTATGGTGGCTACACCTTC
NA	NA	TRBJ1-1	TRBV5-4	CASSLDWGRVRTEAFF	TGTGCCAGCAGCTTGGATTGGGGCAGGGTGAGAACTGAAGCTTTCTTT
TRBD1	once	TRBJ2-5	TRBV27	CASRETGLETQYF	TGTGCCAGCAGAGAGACAGGGTTGGAGACCCAGTACTTC
NA	NA	TRBJ1-2	TRBV30	CAWRDWGLGYGYTF	TGTGCCTGGAGAGATTGGGGTTTGGGCTATGGCTACACCTTC
NA	NA	TRBJ2-3	TRBV5-1	CASTQDRFGWDTQYF	TGCGCCAGCACCCAGGACAGATTCGGTTGGGATACGCAGTATTTT
TRBD1	once	TRBJ1-2	TRBV5-5	CASSLAGGEVGYTF	TGTGCCAGCAGCTTGGCAGGGGGAGAAGTTGGCTACACCTTC
TRBD1	NA	TRBJ1-6	TRBV9	CASSLDAGGNSPLHF	TGTGCCAGCAGCTTAGACGCAGGGGGTAATTCACCCCTCCACTTT
NA	NA	TRBJ1-2	TRBV11-2	CASSLRMTNYGYTF	TGTGCCAGCAGCTTACGGATGACTAACTATGGCTACACCTTC
NA	NA	TRBJ1-2	TRBV5-4	CASSHGDNYGYTF	TGTGCCAGCAGCCATGGGGACAACTATGGCTACACCTTC
NA	NA	TRBJ2-7	TRBV10-2	CASMRGNSYEQYF	TGCGCCAGCATGAGAGGGAACTCCTACGAGCAGTACTTC
TRBD1	NA	TRBJ1-2	TRBV19	CASSGDRGLYGYTF	TGTGCCAGTAGTGGGGACAGGGGACTCTATGGCTACACCTTC
NA	NA	TRBJ1-6	TRBV6-5	CASSRQNNSPLHF	TGTGCCAGCAGCCGACAAAATAATTCACCCCTCCACTTT
TRBD2	NA	TRBJ2-3	TRBV6-4	CASRMGAGGTDTQYF	TGTGCCAGCAGGATGGGAGCGGGAGGCACAGATACGCAGTATTTT
NA	NA	TRBJ2-1	TRBV24-1	CATRGEYNEQFF	TGTGCCACCAGGGGAGAATACAATGAGCAGTTCTTC
TRBD1	NA	TRBJ1-5	TRBV24-1	CATSDGQAGQPQHF	TGTGCCACCAGTGATGGACAGGCCGGTCAGCCCCAGCATTTT
NA	NA	TRBJ1-1	TRBV7-2	CASSLYATRRAFF	TGTGCCAGCAGCTTATATGCTACCAGAAGAGCTTTCTTT
NA	NA	TRBJ1-1	TRBV30	CAWSRKQSGNTEAFF	TGTGCCTGGAGTCGTAAGCAATCTGGGAACACTGAAGCTTTCTTT